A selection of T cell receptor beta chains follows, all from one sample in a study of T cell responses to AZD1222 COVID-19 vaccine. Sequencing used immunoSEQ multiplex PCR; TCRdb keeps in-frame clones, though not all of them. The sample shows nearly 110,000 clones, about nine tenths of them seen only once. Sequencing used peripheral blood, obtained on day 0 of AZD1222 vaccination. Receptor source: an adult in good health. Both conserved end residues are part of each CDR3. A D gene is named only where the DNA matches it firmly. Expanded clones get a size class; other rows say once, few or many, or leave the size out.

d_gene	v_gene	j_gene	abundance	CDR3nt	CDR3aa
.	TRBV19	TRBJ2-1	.	TGTGCCAGTAGTATAGCGGGGGCCGGATTACAACAACCCTACAATGAGCAGTTCTTC	CASSIAGAGLQQPYNEQFF
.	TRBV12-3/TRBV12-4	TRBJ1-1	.	TGTGCCAGCAGTAAATCTAAGACTGAAGCTTTCTTT	CASSKSKTEAFF
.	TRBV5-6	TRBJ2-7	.	TGTGCCAGCAGCTCGGCCTACGAGCAGTACTTC	CASSSAYEQYF
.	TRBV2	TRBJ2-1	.	TGTGCCAGCGGGCGGGGATACAATGAGCAGTTCTTC	CASGRGYNEQFF
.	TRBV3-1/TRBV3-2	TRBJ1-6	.	TGTGCCACGCGGGGCAGGGGTTCACCCCTCCACTTT	CATRGRGSPLHF
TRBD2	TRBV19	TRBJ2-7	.	TGTGCCAGTAGTATAGTGGCTAGCGGGAGTATCCCCTACGAGCAGTACTTC	CASSIVASGSIPYEQYF
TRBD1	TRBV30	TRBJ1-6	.	TGTGCCTGGAGTGTAGCCCAGGGGGCGAGCTCCTATAATTCACCCCTCCACTTT	CAWSVAQGASSYNSPLHF
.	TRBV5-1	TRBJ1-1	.	TGCGCCAGCAGCGCAGGACGGTGGAACACTGAAGCTTTCTTT	CASSAGRWNTEAFF
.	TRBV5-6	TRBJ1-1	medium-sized	TGTGCCAGCAGCTTGCGGGGGACTGAAGCTTTCTTT	CASSLRGTEAFF
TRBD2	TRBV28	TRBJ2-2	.	TGTGCCAGCACGATTAGCGGGGGCACCGGGGAGCTGTTTTTT	CASTISGGTGELFF
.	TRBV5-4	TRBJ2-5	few	TGTGCCAGCAGCCTCGGGGCGGGGCGGGAAGAGACCCAGTACTTC	CASSLGAGREETQYF
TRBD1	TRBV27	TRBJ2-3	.	TGTGCCAGCAGTTTCAGCAGGGGGAAGACAGATACGCAGTATTTT	CASSFSRGKTDTQYF
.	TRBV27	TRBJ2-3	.	TGTGCCGCTCACTCCGGCTACACAGATACGCAGTATTTT	CAAHSGYTDTQYF
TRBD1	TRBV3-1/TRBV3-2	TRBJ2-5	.	TGTGCCAGCAAAGCGAGACAGGGGGCGGATGGGACCCAGTACTTC	CASKARQGADGTQYF
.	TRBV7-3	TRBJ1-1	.	TGTGCCAGCATACCCGCTTTCTTT	CASIPAFF
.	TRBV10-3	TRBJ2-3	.	TGTGCCACCAGACGTGGGACGATTCTGTCAGATACGCAGTATTTT	CATRRGTILSDTQYF
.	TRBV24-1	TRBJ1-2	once	TGTGCCACCAGTGATCCCGGGAGTGCCATCGGCTACACCTTC	CATSDPGSAIGYTF